The sequence of this TCR beta chain was determined in a study of CD8 T cells in Susac syndrome. The patients serving as multiple sclerosis controls were treatment-naive. They had stable or active relapsing-remitting disease and fulfilled revised McDonald criteria. The CD8+ and CD4+ T cells were negatively isolated, with the TEMRA cells enriched by FACS. General observations from the study: The study conceded that relatively few individuals underwent its TCR sequencing and HLA analysis.

This clonotype was recorded once. Its antigen is still unknown. RNA, at about 0.5 to 1 ug, was reverse transcribed with random hexamers. The authors amplified TCR beta CDR3 across 54 Vbeta and 13 Jbeta using immunoSEQ multiplex PCR. TCRdb itself ran the immunoSEQ multiplex PCR reads through MiXCR, one entry per CDR3 protein. This sample has some 120,000 distinct CDR3 sequences; around 91% occur once, and the top ten carry about 0.23%. The sequencing input was CD8+ T cells from PBMCs. The receptor's source is a human donor with multiple sclerosis.

The CDR3 loop is CASSDEGWTDTQYF. For the CDR3, the DNA is TGTGCCAGCAGTGACGAGGGTTGGACAGATACGCAGTATTTT. The rearrangement joins TRBV2 to TRBJ2-3; D is possibly TRBD2 (5 bases). This CDR3 comprises 14 residues. Trimming stripped 3 bases from V and 3 bases from J, with 10 bases between. Germline V gene data show CDR1 as SNHLY and CDR2 as FYNNEI.